The 5 T cell receptor beta chains in this list originate from one sample, sequenced in a study of prognosis after radiotherapy for stage I lung cancer. The genomic DNA TCR beta CDR3 region underwent two rounds of multiplex PCR. Primers were specific to each TRBV and TRBJ gene in first-round PCR. MiXCR, run by TCRdb on the multiplex PCR reads, gives a single entry per CDR3 protein. The sample carries fewer than 20,000 distinct CDR3 sequences, roughly 46% recorded once. The sequencing here drew on PBMCs, taken before or after stereotactic body radiation therapy (not recorded which). All receptors derive from a donor aged 50 or older with non-small cell lung cancer.

The chain employs TRBV3-1 and TRBJ2-3; D tentatively fits TRBD1 or TRBD2 (6 bases each). Between the trimmed V and J ends, which lost 2 bases and 3 bases, there was a span of 9 bases. The germline gives CDR1 LGHDT, CDR2 YNNKEL (reference sequence). The CDR3 sequence is 14 residues long. Written as DNA, the CDR3 is TGTGCCAGCAGCCAATCGGGGGCAACAGATACGCAGTATTTT. Protein sequence: CASSQSGATDTQYF.

This chain links TRBV5-1 with TRBJ2-5; D call uncertain. With 6 bases removed from V and 6 bases from J, the gap between germline ends came to 21 bases. The CDR3 has 15 amino acids. Germline assignment: CDR1 SGHRS and CDR2 YFSETQ. In DNA form, the CDR3 reads TGCGCCAGCATCCCGGAATGGGCTGTGGGAAAGACCCAGTACTTC. This translates into CASIPEWAVGKTQYF.

There are many counts of this clonotype. The V and J genes are TRBV5-6 and TRBJ1-6; 7 nucleotides line up with TRBD1. Germline CDR1 SGHDT, CDR2 YYEEEE. Unmatched junction bases numbered 18, after V lost 4 bases and J lost 8 bases. This CDR3 is built from 18 residues. CDR3 region: CASSRLKTGTVDDSPLHF. In DNA, the CDR3 is TGTGCCAGCAGCCGCTTAAAAACTGGGACAGTAGATGATTCACCCCTCCACTTT.

This clonotype appeared a few times. The V and J genes are TRBV6-1 and TRBJ1-6; D call uncertain. Germline assignment: CDR1 MNHNS and CDR2 SASEGT. The CDR3 spans 14 residues. Trimming removed 6 bases at V and 2 bases at J, with 8 bases between. CDR3 sequence: CASSSGPYNSPLHF. CDR3 DNA: TGTGCCAGCAGCTCAGGCCCCTATAATTCACCCCTCCACTTT.

This clonotype was seen many times. The CDR3 region is CASSGRQIYSNQPQHF. Here the CDR3 DNA reads TGTGCCAGCAGTGGGAGACAGATCTATAGCAATCAGCCCCAGCATTTT. The gene calls are TRBV6-1 and TRBJ1-5, with a possible D match to TRBD1 (5 bases). With 4 bases removed from V and 0 bases from J, the gap between germline ends came to 13 bases. From germline, CDR1 is MNHNS and CDR2 SASEGT. The CDR3 has 16 amino acids.